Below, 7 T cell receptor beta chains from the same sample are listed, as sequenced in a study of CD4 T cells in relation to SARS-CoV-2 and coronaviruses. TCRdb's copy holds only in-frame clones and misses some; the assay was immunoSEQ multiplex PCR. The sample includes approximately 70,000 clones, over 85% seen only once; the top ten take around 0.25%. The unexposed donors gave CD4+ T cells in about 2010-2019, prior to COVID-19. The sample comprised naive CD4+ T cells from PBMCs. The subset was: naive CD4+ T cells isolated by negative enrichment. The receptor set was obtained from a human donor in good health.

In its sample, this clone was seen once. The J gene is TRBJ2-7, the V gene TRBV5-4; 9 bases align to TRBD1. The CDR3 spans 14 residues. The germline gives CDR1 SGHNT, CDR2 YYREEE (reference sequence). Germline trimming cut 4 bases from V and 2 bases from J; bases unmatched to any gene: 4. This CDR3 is CASSPGTGPYEQYF. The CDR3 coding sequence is TGTGCCAGCAGCCCCGGGACAGGGCCCTACGAGCAGTACTTC.

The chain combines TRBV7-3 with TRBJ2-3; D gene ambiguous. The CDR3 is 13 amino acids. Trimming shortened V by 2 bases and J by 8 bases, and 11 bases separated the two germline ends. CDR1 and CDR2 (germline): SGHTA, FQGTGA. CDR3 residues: CASSLENRGTQYF. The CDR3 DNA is TGTGCCAGCAGCTTAGAAAACAGAGGTACGCAGTATTTT. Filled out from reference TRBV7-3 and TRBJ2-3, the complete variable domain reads GAGVSQTPSNKVTEKGKYVELRCDPISGHTALYWYRQSLGQGPEFLIYFQGTGAADDSGLPNDRFFAVRPEGSVSTLKIQRTERGDSAVYLCASSLENRGTQYFGPGTRLTVL.

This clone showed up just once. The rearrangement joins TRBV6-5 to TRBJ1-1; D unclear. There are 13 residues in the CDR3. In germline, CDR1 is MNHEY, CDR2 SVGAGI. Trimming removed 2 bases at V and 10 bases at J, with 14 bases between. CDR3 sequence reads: CASSYPGQTVAFF. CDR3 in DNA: TGTGCCAGCAGTTACCCGGGCCAGACCGTAGCTTTCTTT.

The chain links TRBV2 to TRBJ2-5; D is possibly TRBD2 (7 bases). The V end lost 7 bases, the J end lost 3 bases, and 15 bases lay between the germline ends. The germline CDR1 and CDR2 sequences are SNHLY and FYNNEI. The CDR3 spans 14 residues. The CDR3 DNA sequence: TGTGCCAGCACCTCCGAGGGGGGGGAAGAGACCCAGTACTTC. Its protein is CASTSEGGEETQYF. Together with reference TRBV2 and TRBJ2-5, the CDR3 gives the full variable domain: EPEVTQTPSHQVTQMGQEVILRCVPISNHLYFYWYRQILGQKVEFLVSFYNNEISEKSEIFDDQFSVERPDGSNFTLKIRSTKLEDSAMYFCASTSEGGEETQYFGPGTRLLVL.

The CDR3 DNA reads TGTGCCAGCTCACCAGCGGGGGGTTCCCCCTACGAGCAGTACTTC. As protein: CASSPAGGSPYEQYF. This chain joins TRBV18 and TRBJ2-7, with 8 bases matching TRBD2. Germline CDR1 KGHSH, CDR2 LQKENI. J was trimmed by 2 bases and V by 2 bases; bases with no gene match: 5. This CDR3 region has 15 residues.

The CDR3 DNA reads TGTGCCATCAGTGAGTCAGGGGATAATGAAAAACTGTTTTTT. Translating gives CAISESGDNEKLFF. The chain employs TRBV10-3 and TRBJ1-4, with D possibly matching TRBD1 (5 bases). The CDR3 extends over 14 amino acids. V was cut by 0 bases and J by 4 bases, with 6 bases left in between. The germline V gene has CDR1 ENHRY and CDR2 SYGVKD.

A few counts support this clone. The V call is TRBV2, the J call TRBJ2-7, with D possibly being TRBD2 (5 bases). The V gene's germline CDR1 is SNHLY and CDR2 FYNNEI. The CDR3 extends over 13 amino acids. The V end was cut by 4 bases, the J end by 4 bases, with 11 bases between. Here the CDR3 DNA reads TGTGCCAGCAGTGGGAGACGGGATTACGAGCAGTACTTC. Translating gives CASSGRRDYEQYF.